Included here is one T cell receptor beta chain sequence, with context. What antigen it recognizes has not been identified. No base quality values were provided; no much bigger clone lies one nucleotide off. Libraries were prepared through PCR. Instrument used: Illumina HiSeq 2500. To reduce PCR and sequencing biases, unique molecular identifiers were incorporated into the TCR beta cDNA libraries. Per 1 to 10 million input T cells, 500,000 or so cDNA molecules were obtained, such that each molecule approximated one T cell. Patient libraries were prepared and sequenced with the same protocol used for the earlier healthy control dataset. Within a given batch, samples were prepared together, multiplexed and sequenced on the same HiSeq lane. The paper's processing steps were these. Raw barcoded reads were processed with MIGEC, and single-read molecular identifier groups were discarded before consensus assembly and CDR3 extraction. VDJtools was used for post-analysis of the clonotype tables, with diversity normalized by down-sampling every dataset to the smallest sample size. In repertoire overlap clustering, CDR3 amino acid sequences, but not nucleotide sequences, were matched to correct batch-related cross-sample contamination. TCRdb reanalyzed the raw reads on its own, using fastp at Q25 for trimming and MiXCR for clone calling, and kept in-frame beta chains. Identical CDR3 protein sequences are pooled into one entry, listed with their most common genes and DNA. These V and J calls rely on TCRdb rather than the paper's analysis. This sample holds around 710,000 distinct CDR3 sequences; about 43% were observed only once. The biggest ten clones account for 4.9% of the sample.

The CDR1 and CDR2 encoded by the germline V gene (reference sequence) are SGHKS and YYEKEE. Reading from cysteine to phenylalanine, the CDR3 counts 16 amino acids. Only the CDR3 DNA is retained, 48 bases long and in frame from the first base. At the junction V is shortened by 0 bases and J by 2 bases, with 9 bases in between. The sample belongs to a study of post-analysis software for immune sequencing data (dated by TCRdb to between 2014 and 2016). Background for the entire study: Disease courses on record covered relapsing-remitting, secondary progressive and progressive-relapsing multiple sclerosis, though some patients had no subtype annotation. The multiple sclerosis patient repertoires were compared with 11 previously published healthy control repertoires from donors aged about 6 to 26 years. A subset of samples was prepared in parallel using single-end sample barcoding, then pooled and co-amplified after Illumina adapter ligation.

To demonstrate the VDJtools post-analysis software, TCR beta repertoires were profiled from the peripheral blood of roughly 12 young patients with multiple sclerosis. The patients with multiple sclerosis were children and adolescents between roughly 6 and 16 years of age. Beyond this particular receptor, the publication reports: When samples were clustered directly using the F measure, samples prepared in the same batch co-clustered strongly, which prompted a batch-effect correction. Compared with controls, multiple sclerosis patients had significantly lower normalized Chao1 diversity, a finding suggesting substantial peripheral T-cell clonal expansion. Roughly 5 TRBV segments, including TRBV5-6, TRBV5-1 and TRBV20-1, were significantly more frequent in patients than controls. The multiple sclerosis patient group was slightly younger than the control group.

This clonotype was obtained from a girl under 18 with multiple sclerosis. Sequences were obtained from blood. This sequence uses TRBV5-5 and TRBJ2-6, with the D gene not confidently named. The DNA sequence reads TGTGCCAGCAGCTTGGCCTTCGTGGCTGGGGCCAACGTCCTGACTTTC. This translates into CASSLAFVAGANVLTF. Joined to the reference TRBV5-5 and TRBJ2-6 proteins, this CDR3 gives the full variable domain: DAGVTQSPTHLIKTRGQQVTLRCSPISGHKSVSWYQQVLGQGPQFIFQYYEKEERGRGNFPDRFSARQFPNYSSELNVNALLLGDSALYLCASSLAFVAGANVLTFGAGSRLTVL.